This TCR beta chain appears in the sequencing data of a study of long-term antiretroviral therapy in people with HIV. The germline gives CDR1 SGHTS, CDR2 YDEGEE. With 3 bases removed from V and 5 bases from J, the gap between germline ends came to 9 bases. The CDR3 length is 14 residues. A v3.0 immunoSEQ assay was performed at survey level. Sequencing set out to capture about 40,000-50,000 T-cell genomes per sample. Generated by immunoSEQ multiplex PCR, the TCRdb table keeps only in-frame clones and is missing some. This sample has under 30,000 clones; 94% occur once, and the top ten carry around 2.7%. Whole-study results and caveats: HIV repertoires showed narrower CDR3 length ranges than controls.

As to this clone: Its cognate antigen is unknown.

No fewer than two post-ART and no fewer than one pre-ART PBMC samples existed for each donor. This material consisted of unsorted PBMCs, taken around 7.4 years after starting antiretroviral therapy. The chain carries TRBV5-8 and TRBJ1-6; a possible D gene is TRBD1 (6 bases). The receptor comes from a man aged 50 to 60 with HIV. The CDR3 reads CASSSDSHNSPLHF. The CDR3 DNA follows: TGTGCCAGCAGCTCGGACAGTCATAATTCACCCCTCCACTTT.